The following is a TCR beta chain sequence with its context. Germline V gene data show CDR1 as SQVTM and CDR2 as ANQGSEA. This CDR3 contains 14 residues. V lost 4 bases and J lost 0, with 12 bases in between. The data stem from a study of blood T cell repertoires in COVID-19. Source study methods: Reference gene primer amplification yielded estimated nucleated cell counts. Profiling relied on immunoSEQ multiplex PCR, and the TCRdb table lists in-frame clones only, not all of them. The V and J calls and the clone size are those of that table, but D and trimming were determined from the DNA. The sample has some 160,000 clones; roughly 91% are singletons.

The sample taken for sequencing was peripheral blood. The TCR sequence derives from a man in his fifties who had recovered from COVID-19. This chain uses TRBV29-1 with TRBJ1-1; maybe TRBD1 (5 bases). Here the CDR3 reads CSVASGGMNTEAFF. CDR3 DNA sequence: TGCAGCGTTGCTTCGGGGGGAATGAACACTGAAGCTTTCTTT.